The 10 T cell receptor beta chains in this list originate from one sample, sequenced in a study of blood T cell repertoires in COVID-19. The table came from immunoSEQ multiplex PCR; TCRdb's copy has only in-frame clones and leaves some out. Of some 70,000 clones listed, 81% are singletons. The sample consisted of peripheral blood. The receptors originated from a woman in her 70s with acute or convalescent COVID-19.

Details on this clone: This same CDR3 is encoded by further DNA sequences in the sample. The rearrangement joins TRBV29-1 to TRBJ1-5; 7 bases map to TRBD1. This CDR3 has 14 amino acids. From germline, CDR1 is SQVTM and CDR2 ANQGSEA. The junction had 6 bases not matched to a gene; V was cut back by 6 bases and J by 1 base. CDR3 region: CSVVPTGSNQPQHF. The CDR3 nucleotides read TGCAGCGTCGTTCCGACAGGGAGCAATCAGCCCCAGCATTTT. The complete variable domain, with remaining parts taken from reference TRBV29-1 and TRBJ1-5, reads SAVISQKPSRDICQRGTSLTIQCQVDSQVTMMFWYRQQPGQSLTLIATANQGSEATYESGFVIDKFPISRPNLTFSTLTVSNMSPEDSSIYLCSVVPTGSNQPQHFGDGTRLSIL.

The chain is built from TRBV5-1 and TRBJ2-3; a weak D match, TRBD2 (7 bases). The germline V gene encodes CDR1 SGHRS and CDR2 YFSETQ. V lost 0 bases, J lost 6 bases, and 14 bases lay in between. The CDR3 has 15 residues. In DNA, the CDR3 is TGCGCCAGCAGCTTGGGCGGGAGTCAGGGGGATACGCAGTATTTT. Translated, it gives CASSLGGSQGDTQYF.

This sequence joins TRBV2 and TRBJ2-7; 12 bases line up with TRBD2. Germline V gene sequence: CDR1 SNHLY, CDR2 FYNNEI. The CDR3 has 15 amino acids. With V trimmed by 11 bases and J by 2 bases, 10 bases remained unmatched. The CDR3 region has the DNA TGTGCCGGGAGTACTAGCGGGAGGAACACCTACGAGCAGTACTTC. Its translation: CAGSTSGRNTYEQYF.

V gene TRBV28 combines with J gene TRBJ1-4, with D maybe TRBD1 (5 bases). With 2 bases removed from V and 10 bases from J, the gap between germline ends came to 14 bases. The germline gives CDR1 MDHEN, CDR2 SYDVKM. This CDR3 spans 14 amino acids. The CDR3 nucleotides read TGTGCCAGCAGTTTAGCAGGGACCGGGGGAAAACTGTTTTTT. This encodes CASSLAGTGGKLFF. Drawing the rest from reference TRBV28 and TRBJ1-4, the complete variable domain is DVKVTQSSRYLVKRTGEKVFLECVQDMDHENMFWYRQDPGLGLRLIYFSYDVKMKEKGDIPEGYSVSREKKERFSLILESASTNQTSMYLCASSLAGTGGKLFFGSGTQLSVL.

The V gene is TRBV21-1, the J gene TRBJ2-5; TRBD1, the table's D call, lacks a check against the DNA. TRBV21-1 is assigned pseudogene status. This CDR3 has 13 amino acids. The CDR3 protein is CASSKEGEETQYF. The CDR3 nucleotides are TGTGCCAGCAGCAAAGAGGGGGAAGAGACCCAGTACTTC.

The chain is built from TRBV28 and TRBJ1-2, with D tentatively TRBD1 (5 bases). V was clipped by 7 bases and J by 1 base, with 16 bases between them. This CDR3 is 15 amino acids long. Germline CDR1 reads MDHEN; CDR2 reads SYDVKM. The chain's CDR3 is CASTDSGANNYGYTF. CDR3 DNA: TGTGCCAGCACCGATAGTGGGGCCAATAACTATGGCTACACCTTC.

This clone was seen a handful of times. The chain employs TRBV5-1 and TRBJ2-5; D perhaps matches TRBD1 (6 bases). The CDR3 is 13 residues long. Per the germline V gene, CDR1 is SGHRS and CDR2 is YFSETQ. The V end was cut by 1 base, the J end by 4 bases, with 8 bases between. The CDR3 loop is CASSLQGPETQYF. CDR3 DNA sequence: TGCGCCAGCAGCTTGCAGGGGCCAGAGACCCAGTACTTC.

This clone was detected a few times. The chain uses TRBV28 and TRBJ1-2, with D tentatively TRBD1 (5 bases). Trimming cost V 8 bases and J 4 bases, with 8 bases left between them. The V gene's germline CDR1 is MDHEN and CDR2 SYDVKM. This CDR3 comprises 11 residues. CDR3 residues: CASSTAYGYTF. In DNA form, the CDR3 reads TGTGCCAGCTCGACAGCCTATGGCTACACCTTC.

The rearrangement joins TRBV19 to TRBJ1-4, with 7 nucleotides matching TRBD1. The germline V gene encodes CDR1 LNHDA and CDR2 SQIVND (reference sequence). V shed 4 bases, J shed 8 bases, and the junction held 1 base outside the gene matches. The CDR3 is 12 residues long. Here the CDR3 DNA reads TGTGCCAGTAGTACGACAGGGGAAAAACTGTTTTTT. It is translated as CASSTTGEKLFF.

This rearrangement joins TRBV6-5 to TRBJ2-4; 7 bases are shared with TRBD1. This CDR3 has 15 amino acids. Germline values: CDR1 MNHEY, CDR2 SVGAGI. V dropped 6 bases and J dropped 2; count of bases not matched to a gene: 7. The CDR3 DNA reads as TGTGCCAGCAGCCCCACAGGGGCATCCAAAAACATTCAGTACTTC. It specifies CASSPTGASKNIQYF.